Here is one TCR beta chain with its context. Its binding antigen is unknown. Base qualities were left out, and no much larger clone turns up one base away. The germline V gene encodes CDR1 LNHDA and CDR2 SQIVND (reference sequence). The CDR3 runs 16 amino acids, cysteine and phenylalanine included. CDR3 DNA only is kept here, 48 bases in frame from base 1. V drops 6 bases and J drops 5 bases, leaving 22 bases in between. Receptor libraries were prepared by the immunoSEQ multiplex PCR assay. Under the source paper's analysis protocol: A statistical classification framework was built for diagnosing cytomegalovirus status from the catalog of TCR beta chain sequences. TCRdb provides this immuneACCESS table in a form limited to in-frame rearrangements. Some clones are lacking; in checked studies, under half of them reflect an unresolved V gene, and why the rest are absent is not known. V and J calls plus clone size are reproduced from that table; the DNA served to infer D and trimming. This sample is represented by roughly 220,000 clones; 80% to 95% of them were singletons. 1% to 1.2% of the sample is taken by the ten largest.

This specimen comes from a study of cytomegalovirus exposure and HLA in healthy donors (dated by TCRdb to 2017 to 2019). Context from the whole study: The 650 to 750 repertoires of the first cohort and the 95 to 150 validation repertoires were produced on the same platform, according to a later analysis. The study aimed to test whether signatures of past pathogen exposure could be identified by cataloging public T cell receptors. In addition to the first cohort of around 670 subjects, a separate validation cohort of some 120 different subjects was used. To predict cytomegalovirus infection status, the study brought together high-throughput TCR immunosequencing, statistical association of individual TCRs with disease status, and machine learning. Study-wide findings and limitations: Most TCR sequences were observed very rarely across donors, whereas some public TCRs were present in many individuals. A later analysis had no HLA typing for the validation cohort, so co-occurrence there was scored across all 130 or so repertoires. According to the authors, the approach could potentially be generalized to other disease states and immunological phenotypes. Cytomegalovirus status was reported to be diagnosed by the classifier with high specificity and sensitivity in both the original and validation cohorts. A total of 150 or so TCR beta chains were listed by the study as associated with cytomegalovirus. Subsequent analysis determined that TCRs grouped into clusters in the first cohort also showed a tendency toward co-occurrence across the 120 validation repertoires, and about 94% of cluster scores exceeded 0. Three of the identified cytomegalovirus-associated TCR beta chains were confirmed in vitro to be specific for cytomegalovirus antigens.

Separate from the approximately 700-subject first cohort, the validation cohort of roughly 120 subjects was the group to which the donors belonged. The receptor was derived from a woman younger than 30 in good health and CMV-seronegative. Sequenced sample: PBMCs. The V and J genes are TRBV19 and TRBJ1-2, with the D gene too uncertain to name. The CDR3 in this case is CASSPPSGSARYGYTF. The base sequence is TGTGCCAGTAGCCCCCCGTCGGGGTCGGCTCGATATGGCTACACCTTC.